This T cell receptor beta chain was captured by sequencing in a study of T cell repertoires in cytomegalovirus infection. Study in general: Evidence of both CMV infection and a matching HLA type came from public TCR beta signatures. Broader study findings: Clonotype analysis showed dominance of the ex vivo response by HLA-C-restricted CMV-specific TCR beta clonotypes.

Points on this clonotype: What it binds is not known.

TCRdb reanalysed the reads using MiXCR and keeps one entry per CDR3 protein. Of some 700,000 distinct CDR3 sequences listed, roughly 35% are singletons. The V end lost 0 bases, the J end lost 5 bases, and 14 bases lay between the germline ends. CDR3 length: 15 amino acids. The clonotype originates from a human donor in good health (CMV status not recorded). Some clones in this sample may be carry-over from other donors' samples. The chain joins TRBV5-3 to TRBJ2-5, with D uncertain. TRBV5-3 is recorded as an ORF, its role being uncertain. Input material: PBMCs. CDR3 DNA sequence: TGTGCCAGAAGCTTGGATCTGGAGCCCGGTGAGACCCAGTACTTC. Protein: CARSLDLEPGETQYF.